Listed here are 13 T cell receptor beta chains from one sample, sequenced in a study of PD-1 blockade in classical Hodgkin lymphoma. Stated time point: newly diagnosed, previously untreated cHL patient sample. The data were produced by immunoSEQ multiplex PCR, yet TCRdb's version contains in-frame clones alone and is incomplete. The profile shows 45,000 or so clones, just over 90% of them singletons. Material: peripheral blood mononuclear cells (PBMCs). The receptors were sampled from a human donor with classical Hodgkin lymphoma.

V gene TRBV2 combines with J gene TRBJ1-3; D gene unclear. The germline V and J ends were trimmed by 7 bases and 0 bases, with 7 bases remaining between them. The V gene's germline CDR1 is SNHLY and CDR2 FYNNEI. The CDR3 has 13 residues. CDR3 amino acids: CASTGLSGNTIYF. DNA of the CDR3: TGTGCCAGCACAGGCCTCTCTGGAAACACCATATATTTT.

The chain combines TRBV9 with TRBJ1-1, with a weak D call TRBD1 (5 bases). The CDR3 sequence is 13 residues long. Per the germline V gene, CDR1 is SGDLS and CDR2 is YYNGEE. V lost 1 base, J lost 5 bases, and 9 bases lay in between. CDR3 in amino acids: CASSVQGSTEAFF. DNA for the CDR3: TGTGCCAGCAGCGTACAGGGAAGTACTGAAGCTTTCTTT.

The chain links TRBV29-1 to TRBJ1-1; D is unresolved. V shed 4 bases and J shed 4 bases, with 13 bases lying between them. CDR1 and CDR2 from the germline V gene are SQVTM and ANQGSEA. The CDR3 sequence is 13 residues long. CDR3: CSVVPSYGTEAFF. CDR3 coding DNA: TGCAGCGTTGTACCCAGCTACGGCACTGAAGCTTTCTTT.

CDR3 nucleotides: TGTGCCAGCAGTCCGGACAGGGGAAGCAATCAGCCCCAGCATTTT. Its translation: CASSPDRGSNQPQHF. The J gene is TRBJ1-5, the V gene TRBV28, with 9 bases identical to TRBD1. CDR1 MDHEN and CDR2 SYDVKM come from the germline V gene. V lost 5 bases and J lost 1; bases outside the gene matches: 3. The CDR3 has 15 residues.

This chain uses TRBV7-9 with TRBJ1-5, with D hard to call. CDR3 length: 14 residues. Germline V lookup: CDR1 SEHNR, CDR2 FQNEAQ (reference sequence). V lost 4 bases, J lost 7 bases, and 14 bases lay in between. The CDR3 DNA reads TGTGCCAGCAGCTCGGGGAGGGTGGGGCAGCCCCAGCATTTT. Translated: CASSSGRVGQPQHF.

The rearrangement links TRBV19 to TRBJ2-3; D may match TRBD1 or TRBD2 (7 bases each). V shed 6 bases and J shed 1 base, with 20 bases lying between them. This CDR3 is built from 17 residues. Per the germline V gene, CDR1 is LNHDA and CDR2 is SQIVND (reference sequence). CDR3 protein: CASSGDDRAGGTDTQYF. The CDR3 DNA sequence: TGTGCCAGTAGCGGTGACGACAGGGCGGGAGGCACAGATACGCAGTATTTT.

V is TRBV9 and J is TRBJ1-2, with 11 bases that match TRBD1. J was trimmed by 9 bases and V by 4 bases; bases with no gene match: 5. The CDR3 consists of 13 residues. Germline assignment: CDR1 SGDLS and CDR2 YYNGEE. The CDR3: CASSPGQGGSYTF. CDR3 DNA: TGTGCCAGCAGCCCGGGACAGGGGGGAAGCTACACCTTC.

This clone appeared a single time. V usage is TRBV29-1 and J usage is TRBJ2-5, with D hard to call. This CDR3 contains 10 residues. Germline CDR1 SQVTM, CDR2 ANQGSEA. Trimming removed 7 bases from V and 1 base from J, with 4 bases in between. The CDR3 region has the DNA TGCAGCGCCGCCCAAGAGACCCAGTACTTC. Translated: CSAAQETQYF.

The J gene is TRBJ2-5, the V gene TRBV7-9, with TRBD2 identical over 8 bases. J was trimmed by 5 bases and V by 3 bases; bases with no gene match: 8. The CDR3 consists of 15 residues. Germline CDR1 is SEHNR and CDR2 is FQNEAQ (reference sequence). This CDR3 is CASSFPAGVEETQYF. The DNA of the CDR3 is TGTGCCAGCAGCTTCCCAGCGGGAGTGGAGGAGACCCAGTACTTC.

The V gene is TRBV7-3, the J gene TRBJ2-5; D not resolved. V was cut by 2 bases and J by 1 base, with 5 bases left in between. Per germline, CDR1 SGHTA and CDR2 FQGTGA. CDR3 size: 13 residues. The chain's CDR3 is CASSLGIQETQYF. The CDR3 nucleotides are TGTGCCAGCAGCTTAGGGATCCAAGAGACCCAGTACTTC.

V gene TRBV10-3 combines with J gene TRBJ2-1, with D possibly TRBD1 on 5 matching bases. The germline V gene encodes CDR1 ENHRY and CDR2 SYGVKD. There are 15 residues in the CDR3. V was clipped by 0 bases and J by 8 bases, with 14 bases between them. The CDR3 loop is CAISESAGLSDEQFF. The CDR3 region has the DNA TGTGCCATCAGTGAGTCAGCAGGGTTATCCGATGAGCAGTTCTTC.

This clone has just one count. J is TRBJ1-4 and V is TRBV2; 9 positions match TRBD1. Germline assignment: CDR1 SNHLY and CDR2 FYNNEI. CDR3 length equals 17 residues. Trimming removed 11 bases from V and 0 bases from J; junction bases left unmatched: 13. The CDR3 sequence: CAGYIRDRDATNEKLFF. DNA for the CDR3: TGTGCCGGTTACATTCGGGACAGGGATGCAACTAATGAAAAACTGTTTTTT.

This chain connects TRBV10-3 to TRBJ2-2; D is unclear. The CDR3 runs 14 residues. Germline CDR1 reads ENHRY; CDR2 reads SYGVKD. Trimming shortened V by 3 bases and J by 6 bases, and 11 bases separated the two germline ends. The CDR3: CAISDAVDAGELFF. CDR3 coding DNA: TGTGCCATCAGTGATGCTGTGGACGCCGGGGAGCTGTTTTTT.